A selection of T cell receptor beta chains follows, all from one sample in a study of shared clonotypes between healthy human individuals. Profiled with immunoSEQ multiplex PCR; TCRdb holds only in-frame clones, not every one. Among about 2 million clones, roughly 94% were seen once, and the ten largest hold roughly 1.2%. Sequencing was performed on naive CD8+ T cells sorted from blood. Receptors originate from a man between 18 and 35 years old in good health. Each CDR3 is given with its conserved first and last residue. The D gene is left open where the match is weak. Expanded clones get a size class; other rows say once, few or many, or leave the size out.

V,size,J,D,CDR3,DNA
TRBV7-9,NA,TRBJ2-5,TRBD1,CASSLGQGDFQETQYF,TGTGCCAGCAGCTTAGGACAGGGGGATTTCCAAGAGACCCAGTACTTC
TRBV4-3,NA,TRBJ2-7,NA,CASSQDHSASYEQYF,TGCGCCAGCAGCCAAGATCATTCCGCAAGCTACGAGCAGTACTTC
TRBV10-2,NA,TRBJ2-7,NA,CARLSVAGPYEQYF,TGCGCCAGGCTTAGCGTAGCAGGGCCTTACGAGCAGTACTTC
TRBV30,NA,TRBJ2-1,NA,CAEGEDEQFF,TGTGCCGAAGGGGAGGATGAGCAGTTCTTC
TRBV6-6,NA,TRBJ2-7,NA,CASTSGYEQYF,TGTGCCAGCACAAGCGGATACGAGCAGTACTTC
TRBV14,NA,TRBJ2-7,NA,CASSQDFGTDYYEQYF,TGTGCCAGCAGCCAAGATTTTGGGACGGACTACTACGAGCAGTACTTC
TRBV6-1,NA,TRBJ1-6,NA,CASSDRAASISPLHF,TGTGCCAGCAGTGACCGGGCAGCGTCCATATCACCCCTCCACTTT
TRBV27,NA,TRBJ2-1,NA,CASSLSHEQFF,TGTGCCAGCAGTTTATCCCATGAGCAGTTCTTC
TRBV19,NA,TRBJ2-2,NA,CASSNAQDPTGELFF,TGTGCCAGTAGTAACGCACAGGATCCCACCGGGGAGCTGTTTTTT
TRBV6-5,once,TRBJ2-7,TRBD1,CASSAPQGADEQYF,TGTGCCAGCAGTGCCCCCCAGGGGGCTGATGAGCAGTACTTC